A single T cell receptor (beta chain) is shown here with its context. The CDR3 runs to 13 residues. Per germline, CDR1 SGDLS and CDR2 YYNGEE. V dropped 0 bases and J dropped 7 bases, with 10 bases sitting between them. Authors' processing steps: Estimation of nucleated cell counts was performed using reference gene primer amplification. TCRdb's table, derived via immunoSEQ multiplex PCR, lists solely in-frame clones and lacks some. V and J calls and clone size are those listed in that table; D and trimming were worked out from the DNA. The sample has some 320,000 clones; over 90% are singletons. This entry belongs to a study of blood T cell repertoires in COVID-19. Study as a whole: Sources were T cells, B-cell-depleted T cells, or PBMCs; the material itself was cDNA or gDNA.

The study drew participants aged about 18 to 89 years from 20 to 30 US areas. Up to 2 weeks before entering the study, exposed participants had met a COVID-19 case. This sequence originates from a woman aged 25 to 39 who had been exposed to COVID-19. The gene calls are TRBV9 and TRBJ1-1; possibly TRBD1 for D (5 bases). Sequencing was carried out using PBMCs or T cells enriched from blood (not recorded which). The CDR3 here is CASSVAPDIEAFF. In DNA, the CDR3 is TGTGCCAGCAGCGTAGCACCGGACATTGAAGCTTTCTTT.